One T cell receptor beta chain is described in this entry. From germline, CDR1 is LNHNV and CDR2 YYDKDF (reference sequence). Trimming left V 5 bases short and J 5 bases short, with 13 bases between. This CDR3 has 14 amino acids. The sample is drawn from a study of blood T cell repertoires in COVID-19. Sequenced by immunoSEQ multiplex PCR; TCRdb stores in-frame clones only, minus some. The sample includes 140,000 to 150,000 clones, approximately 80% of them seen just once. The clonotype was recovered from a woman aged 40 to 50 who had recovered from COVID-19. Sequences were obtained from PBMCs or T cells enriched from blood (not recorded which). The chain combines TRBV15 with TRBJ2-1, with D uncertain. The CDR3 here is CATSPLGRNNEQFF. CDR3 DNA: TGTGCCACCAGCCCCCTGGGCCGAAACAATGAGCAGTTCTTC.